This passage covers 27 T cell receptor beta chains from one sample sequenced in a study of blood T cell repertoires in COVID-19. Produced via immunoSEQ multiplex PCR; TCRdb's table is partial and in-frame only. This sample has roughly 260,000 clones, with about 88% found just once. Material: peripheral blood. These receptors were collected from a woman aged 30 to 39 with COVID-19, enrolled during active disease.

J is TRBJ1-4 and V is TRBV5-6; D may be TRBD1 (6 bases). Germline V gives CDR1 SGHDT, CDR2 YYEEEE. This CDR3 contains 15 residues. The V end lost 4 bases, the J end lost 5 bases, and 15 bases lay between the germline ends. Written as DNA, the CDR3 is TGTGCCAGCAGCCTGCGGGGGACAAAGAATGAAAAACTGTTTTTT. It encodes CASSLRGTKNEKLFF.

The CDR3 DNA reads as TGTGCCAGCAGCTCATCGGGACAGATTTCCTACGAGCAGTACTTC. This gives the protein CASSSSGQISYEQYF. The V call is TRBV7-2, the J call TRBJ2-7, with 7 bases aligning to TRBD1. The V and J ends lost 4 bases and 1 base, in that order; junction bases with no gene match: 7. The germline CDR1 and CDR2 sequences are SGHTA and FQGNSA. The CDR3 runs to 15 residues. Complete variable domain (other parts from reference TRBV7-2 and TRBJ2-7): GAGVSQSPSNKVTEKGKDVELRCDPISGHTALYWYRQSLGQGLEFLIYFQGNSAPDKSGLPSDRFSAERTGGSVSTLTIQRTQQEDSAVYLCASSSSGQISYEQYFGPGTRLTVT.

The chain is built from TRBV12-3 or TRBV12-4 and TRBJ1-3, with unresolved D. The germline V and J ends were trimmed by 6 bases and 0 bases, with 6 bases remaining between them. This CDR3 has 13 residues. CDR3: CASSDSSGNTIYF. CDR3 nucleotides: TGTGCCAGCAGCGACTCCTCTGGAAACACCATATATTTT.

This chain uses TRBV29-1 with TRBJ1-3; the match to TRBD1 covers 7 bases. Unmatched junction bases numbered 0, after V lost 4 bases and J lost 0 bases. Germline CDR1 SQVTM, CDR2 ANQGSEA. The CDR3 has 13 amino acids. CDR3 loop: CSVGTGSGNTIYF. For the CDR3, the DNA is TGCAGCGTTGGGACAGGCTCTGGAAACACCATATATTTT.

The gene calls are TRBV7-9 and TRBJ2-7; D is uncertain. Germline values: CDR1 SEHNR, CDR2 FQNEAQ (reference sequence). This CDR3 contains 13 residues. Trimming cost V 0 bases and J 3 bases, with 6 bases left between them. For the CDR3, the DNA is TGTGCCAGCAGCTTAGCGTACAGCTACGAGCAGTACTTC. Translating it yields CASSLAYSYEQYF.

As to this clone: Within the sample, other DNA sequences also encode this same CDR3. The DNA for the CDR3 is TGTGCCAGCTCACCACGTGGACAGCGCTCTGGAAACACCATATATTTT. Translating it yields CASSPRGQRSGNTIYF. This chain joins TRBV18 and TRBJ1-3; D perhaps matches TRBD1 (6 bases). The V gene lost 1 base and the J gene lost 0 bases, with 10 bases spanning the gap. From germline, CDR1 is KGHSH and CDR2 LQKENI. The CDR3 sequence is 16 residues long.

The CDR3 DNA follows: TGTGCCTGGAGTGTACGATTGGGCGCTGGAAACACCATATATTTT. Protein sequence: CAWSVRLGAGNTIYF. V is TRBV30 and J is TRBJ1-3; D is uncertain. Germline lookup yields CDR1 GTSNPN and CDR2 SVGIG (reference sequence). Trimming took 0 bases from V and 2 from J, leaving 11 bases between them. The CDR3 consists of 15 residues.

The gene calls are TRBV5-1 and TRBJ1-1; weak D call: TRBD1 (6 bases). CDR1 SGHRS and CDR2 YFSETQ come from the germline V gene. V was clipped by 7 bases and J by 5 bases, with 18 bases between them. The CDR3 covers 14 residues. The DNA of the CDR3 is TGCGCCAGCCGACCCTCGGACAGAGAGACTGAAGCTTTCTTT. Its translation is CASRPSDRETEAFF.

The chain carries TRBV28 and TRBJ1-2; D uncertain. Germline V gives CDR1 MDHEN, CDR2 SYDVKM. V lost 5 bases, J lost 2 bases, and 9 bases lay in between. The CDR3 contains 13 residues. CDR3 bases: TGTGCCAGCAGTCCCGCTACGAACTATGGCTACACCTTC. Translating gives CASSPATNYGYTF.

The genes are TRBV18 and TRBJ2-4, with TRBD1 identical over 8 bases. CDR3 size: 14 residues. V lost 3 bases, J lost 8 bases, and 6 bases stayed unmatched. In germline, CDR1 is KGHSH, CDR2 LQKENI. CDR3 DNA: TGTGCCAGCTCACCGACAGGGGAAAGGGACATTCAGTACTTC. It is translated as CASSPTGERDIQYF.

The rearrangement uses TRBV6-5 and TRBJ1-2; D is unresolved. The CDR3 consists of 13 residues. CDR1 MNHEY and CDR2 SVGAGI come from the germline V gene. V dropped 6 bases and J dropped 4 bases, with 12 bases sitting between them. CDR3: CASSPRETYGYTF. CDR3 bases: TGTGCCAGCAGCCCAAGGGAGACCTATGGCTACACCTTC.

V and J are TRBV2 and TRBJ1-5, with D maybe TRBD1 (6 bases). V lost 1 base, J lost 1 base, and 23 bases lay in between. Germline V gene sequence: CDR1 SNHLY, CDR2 FYNNEI. This CDR3 has 20 residues. The CDR3 loop is CASSEGEKTGGEWSNQPQHF. DNA of the CDR3: TGTGCCAGCAGTGAAGGAGAAAAGACAGGTGGGGAGTGGAGCAATCAGCCCCAGCATTTT.

The chain employs TRBV5-1 and TRBJ1-6; perhaps TRBD1 as D (6 bases). There are 14 residues in the CDR3. Germline CDR1 and CDR2: SGHRS and YFSETQ. Trimming left V 5 bases short and J 8 bases short, with 14 bases between. As DNA, the CDR3 is TGCGCCAGCAGGTGGTGGGGGCTAGATTCACCCCTCCACTTT. Its translation is CASRWWGLDSPLHF.

The V call is TRBV24-1, the J call TRBJ1-4, with 8 nucleotides matching TRBD1. Germline CDR1 and CDR2: KGHDR and SFDVKD. Trimming removed 4 bases from V and 6 bases from J; junction bases left unmatched: 9. This CDR3 has 16 residues. The chain's CDR3 is CATSDPGQAPYEKLFF. Here the CDR3 DNA reads TGTGCCACCAGTGACCCGGGACAGGCCCCTTATGAAAAACTGTTTTTT.

The genes are TRBV6-4 and TRBJ2-2, with unresolved D. V dropped 0 bases and J dropped 2 bases, with 4 bases sitting between them. The CDR3 loop spans 14 amino acids. Germline V gene data show CDR1 as MRHNA and CDR2 as SNTAGT. The CDR3 DNA sequence: TGTGCCAGCAGTGACTCCTTTAACACCGGGGAGCTGTTTTTT. Its translation is CASSDSFNTGELFF.

CDR3 nucleotide sequence: TGTGCCAGCAGCTTAGGCCCCGGAGACTACACCTTC. Encoded protein: CASSLGPGDYTF. The chain uses TRBV11-3 and TRBJ1-2; D call uncertain. The CDR3 extends over 12 amino acids. The germline V gene has CDR1 SGHNT and CDR2 YENEEA. V was pared by 1 base and J by 10 bases, with 10 bases between.

The chain carries TRBV27 and TRBJ2-7, with D possibly TRBD1 on 5 matching bases. The CDR3 covers 16 residues. From germline, CDR1 is MNHEY and CDR2 SMNVEV (reference sequence). Trimming shortened V by 5 bases and J by 1 base, and 18 bases separated the two germline ends. The CDR3 sequence is CASSPPRGSGSYEQYF. For the CDR3, the DNA is TGTGCCAGCAGTCCACCAAGGGGAAGTGGGTCCTACGAGCAGTACTTC.

The J gene is TRBJ1-2, the V gene TRBV15; 8 positions match TRBD1. Germline V lookup: CDR1 LNHNV, CDR2 YYDKDF (reference sequence). V gave up 4 bases and J gave up 6 bases; unmatched junction bases: 19. The CDR3 length is 18 residues. This CDR3 is CATSTFPGQEPTSDGYTF. CDR3 nucleotides: TGTGCCACCAGCACGTTTCCGGGACAGGAGCCTACAAGTGATGGCTACACCTTC.

The rearrangement uses TRBV2 and TRBJ1-1; D not resolved. The V end was cut by 7 bases, the J end by 0 bases, with 9 bases between. The CDR3 consists of 13 residues. Germline V gene sequence: CDR1 SNHLY, CDR2 FYNNEI. The DNA for the CDR3 is TGTGCCAGCACGTCCACACTGAACACTGAAGCTTTCTTT. Protein sequence: CASTSTLNTEAFF.

The rearrangement joins TRBV9 to TRBJ1-2; D remains unclear. Per germline, CDR1 SGDLS and CDR2 YYNGEE. The CDR3 sequence is 15 residues long. Trimming shortened V by 2 bases and J by 8 bases, and 19 bases separated the two germline ends. As DNA, the CDR3 is TGTGCCAGCAGCGTCCGGGAGGAGTGGTTTGAGGGCTACACCTTC. Its translation: CASSVREEWFEGYTF.

This chain joins TRBV4-1 and TRBJ1-5; D remains unclear. Trimming stripped 0 bases from V and 0 bases from J, with 6 bases between. CDR1 and CDR2 (germline): MGHRA, YSYEKL. This CDR3 region has 15 residues. The CDR3 region is CASSQDQNSNQPQHF. In DNA form, the CDR3 reads TGCGCCAGCAGCCAAGACCAGAATAGCAATCAGCCCCAGCATTTT.

The J gene is TRBJ1-4, the V gene TRBV2; a weak D match, TRBD1 (6 bases). V was shortened by 7 bases and J by 4 bases, with 16 bases between the two germline ends. This CDR3 comprises 15 residues. CDR1 and CDR2 from the germline V gene are SNHLY and FYNNEI. CDR3 sequence reads: CASNPQTGGNEKLFF. CDR3 in DNA: TGTGCCAGCAACCCTCAGACAGGAGGTAATGAAAAACTGTTTTTT.

The CDR3 here is CASSFHPYEQYF. DNA of the CDR3: TGTGCCAGCAGTTTTCATCCCTACGAGCAGTACTTC. The chain uses TRBV12-3 or TRBV12-4 and TRBJ2-7; D uncertain. V shed 3 bases and J shed 2 bases, with 5 bases lying between them. The CDR3 runs 12 residues.

The chain employs TRBV28 and TRBJ1-4; D is unclear. V dropped 6 bases and J dropped 7 bases, with 15 bases sitting between them. The CDR3 covers 14 residues. CDR1 MDHEN and CDR2 SYDVKM come from the germline V gene. CDR3 region: CASRTFVGGEKLFF. In DNA, the CDR3 is TGTGCCAGCAGGACTTTCGTTGGTGGTGAAAAACTGTTTTTT.

V and J are TRBV28 and TRBJ2-3; D may be TRBD2 (6 bases). The CDR3 is 16 residues long. Trimming took off 4 bases at V and 0 bases at J, with 14 bases between the two ends. In germline, CDR1 is MDHEN, CDR2 SYDVKM. This chain's CDR3 is CASSSPQLASTDTQYF. In DNA, the CDR3 is TGTGCCAGCAGTTCCCCCCAACTAGCTAGCACAGATACGCAGTATTTT.

The V gene is TRBV6-6, the J gene TRBJ2-1; a possible D gene is TRBD2 (6 bases). Trimming took off 0 bases at V and 14 bases at J, with 14 bases between the two ends. Germline V gene data show CDR1 as MNHNY and CDR2 as SVGAGI (reference sequence). The length of the CDR3 is 13 residues. CDR3 in amino acids: CASSYSRRGDEFF. The DNA for the CDR3 is TGTGCCAGCAGTTACTCGCGCCGCGGGGACGAGTTCTTC.

The genes are TRBV29-1 and TRBJ1-1; a possible D gene is TRBD1 (6 bases). This CDR3 region has 15 residues. The germline V gene encodes CDR1 SQVTM and CDR2 ANQGSEA. Deletions cut 5 bases from V and 0 bases from J, with 16 bases between. This chain's CDR3 is CSVPAGANMNTEAFF. In DNA form, the CDR3 reads TGCAGCGTTCCTGCAGGGGCCAACATGAACACTGAAGCTTTCTTT.